The source of this T cell receptor (beta chain) is a study of cytomegalovirus exposure and HLA in healthy donors. Regarding the study as a whole: Investigators reported under 200 TCR beta chains as tied to cytomegalovirus.

Comments on this clone: Its antigen is as yet unknown.

V was clipped by 7 bases and J by 5 bases; unmatched bases: 12. The germline V gene encodes CDR1 MNHEY and CDR2 SVGAGI. The CDR3 covers 15 residues. PCR employed 60 Vbeta and 13 Jbeta primers. Data came from immunoSEQ multiplex PCR; TCRdb stores just in-frame clones and leaves some out. This sample carries approximately 240,000 clones, 82% of them seen once, and the ten largest clones take 5% to 6.5%. Sequences were obtained from PBMCs. The V gene is TRBV6-5, the J gene TRBJ2-7; the match to TRBD1 covers 9 bases. This receptor was identified in a woman between 35 and 50 years old in good health and CMV-seropositive. Here the CDR3 reads CASTYMGTGLNEQYF. The DNA of the CDR3 is TGTGCCAGCACCTACATGGGGACAGGGCTTAACGAGCAGTACTTC.